Listed here are 18 T cell receptor beta chains from one sample, sequenced in a study of CD8 T cells in Susac syndrome. Random hexamers were used to reverse transcribe 0.5 to 1 ug of RNA. TCRdb re-called the immunoSEQ multiplex PCR reads through MiXCR, storing one row per CDR3 protein. Here the sample spans 160,000 or so distinct CDR3 sequences, 85% to 95% being singletons. The sample taken for sequencing was CD4+ T cells from PBMCs. Every receptor here comes from a human donor in good health.

The V gene is TRBV29-1, the J gene TRBJ2-7, with D perhaps TRBD1 or TRBD2 (5 bases each). This CDR3 comprises 15 residues. Germline CDR1 reads SQVTM; CDR2 reads ANQGSEA. Trimming stripped 3 bases from V and 4 bases from J, with 19 bases between. CDR3 bases: TGCAGCGTTGACTATACCGGGGCCGCTCCATACGAGCAGTACTTC. It specifies CSVDYTGAAPYEQYF.

The J gene is TRBJ1-5, the V gene TRBV6-5; D is unresolved. V was trimmed by 3 bases and J by 7 bases, leaving 10 bases between them. There are 13 residues in the CDR3. CDR1 and CDR2 from the germline V gene are MNHEY and SVGAGI. The CDR3: CASSYSLRQPQHF. DNA of the CDR3: TGTGCCAGCAGTTATTCCCTCAGACAGCCCCAGCATTTT.

The rearrangement uses TRBV9 and TRBJ1-6, with a weak D call TRBD1 (6 bases). CDR1 and CDR2 from the germline V gene are SGDLS and YYNGEE. The V end was cut by 4 bases, the J end by 7 bases, with 15 bases between. The CDR3 is made up of 15 amino acids. The CDR3 loop is CASSPRGGGNSPLHF. CDR3 bases: TGTGCCAGCAGCCCTCGAGGGGGAGGAAATTCACCCCTCCACTTT. Drawing the rest from reference TRBV9 and TRBJ1-6, the complete variable domain is DSGVTQTPKHLITATGQRVTLRCSPRSGDLSVYWYQQSLDQGLQFLIQYYNGEERAKGNILERFSAQQFPDLHSELNLSSLELGDSALYFCASSPRGGGNSPLHFGNGTRLTVT.

This chain uses TRBV7-9 with TRBJ2-3, with TRBD2 matching over 9 bases. From germline, CDR1 is SEHNR and CDR2 FQNEAQ (reference sequence). The V and J ends lost 5 bases and 5 bases, in that order; junction bases with no gene match: 11. The CDR3 consists of 16 residues. This CDR3 reads CASSPGGGGAEDTQYF. In DNA, the CDR3 is TGTGCCAGCAGCCCCGGGGGCGGGGGGGCAGAAGATACGCAGTATTTT.

The chain is built from TRBV6-6 and TRBJ2-5; 10 nucleotides match TRBD2. CDR3 length: 15 residues. CDR1 and CDR2 (germline): MNHNY, SVGAGI (reference sequence). Unmatched junction bases numbered 5, after V lost 2 bases and J lost 5 bases. The CDR3 DNA reads as TGTGCCAGCAGTTACCAGCGGGGGGGCCTTGAGACCCAGTACTTC. Translating gives CASSYQRGGLETQYF.

The V call is TRBV20-1, the J call TRBJ1-1; D is uncertain. CDR1 DFQATT and CDR2 SNEGSKA come from the germline V gene (reference sequence). V was pared by 3 bases and J by 2 bases, with 10 bases between. The CDR3 loop spans 13 amino acids. The CDR3 protein is CSARSSLNTEAFF. The CDR3 nucleotides read TGCAGTGCTAGGTCCAGTTTAAACACTGAAGCTTTCTTT.

This clonotype was seen only once. The CDR3 DNA sequence: TGTGCCAGCAGACTAACAGGGGCCAACGTCCTGACTTTC. This gives the protein CASRLTGANVLTF. V usage is TRBV12-3 or TRBV12-4 and J usage is TRBJ2-6; D is unresolved. V dropped 6 bases and J dropped 4 bases, with 7 bases sitting between them. The CDR3 runs 13 residues.

This chain connects TRBV6-5 to TRBJ2-6; D ambiguous. Looked up from germline, CDR1 is MNHEY and CDR2 is SVGAGI. Deletions cut 5 bases from V and 0 bases from J, with 8 bases between. The CDR3 length is 15 residues. CDR3: CASSAVSSGANVLTF. CDR3 in DNA: TGTGCCAGCAGTGCGGTGTCCTCTGGGGCCAACGTCCTGACTTTC.

This chain joins TRBV7-9 and TRBJ1-5, with D uncertain. CDR1 and CDR2 (germline): SEHNR, FQNEAQ (reference sequence). This CDR3 spans 13 amino acids. The V end lost 3 bases, the J end lost 4 bases, and 7 bases lay between the germline ends. In nucleotides, the CDR3 is TGTGCCAGCAGCTTGACGGAAAATCAGCCCCAGCATTTT. This gives the protein CASSLTENQPQHF.

The chain couples TRBV20-1 to TRBJ2-5, with D unresolved. The CDR3 covers 12 residues. The ends were cut back, 3 bases at V and 3 bases at J, with 8 bases in the middle. CDR1 and CDR2 (germline): DFQATT, SNEGSKA (reference sequence). CDR3 nucleotides: TGCAGTGCTAGCACCAGGAAAGAGACCCAGTACTTC. This sequence encodes CSASTRKETQYF.

This chain joins TRBV30 and TRBJ1-2; D remains unclear. The V end lost 5 bases, the J end lost 1 base, and 11 bases lay between the germline ends. Germline CDR1 GTSNPN, CDR2 SVGIG (reference sequence). The CDR3 is 13 residues long. This chain's CDR3 is CAWGEAGNYGYTF. The DNA of the CDR3 is TGTGCCTGGGGAGAAGCGGGTAACTATGGCTACACCTTC.

Concerning this clonotype: A junction end diverges from the germline sequence, so it may reflect a read error. The genes are TRBV18 and TRBJ1-2, with D tentatively TRBD1 (5 bases). The CDR3 consists of 11 residues. In germline, CDR1 is KGHSH, CDR2 LQKENI. Here the CDR3 reads CASSPQALYTF. CDR3 sequence (DNA): TGTGCCAGCTCCCCACAGGCACTCTACACCTTC.

The V call is TRBV20-1, the J call TRBJ1-2; the match to TRBD1 covers 8 bases. V was clipped by 3 bases and J by 3 bases; unmatched bases: 6. The germline gives CDR1 DFQATT, CDR2 SNEGSKA (reference sequence). The CDR3 is 14 residues long. CDR3 in DNA: TGCAGTGCTAGGGCTCAGGGGGCACACTATGGCTACACCTTC. Its protein is CSARAQGAHYGYTF.

The chain employs TRBV5-1 and TRBJ2-3, with D perhaps matching TRBD1 (5 bases). Germline V gene sequence: CDR1 SGHRS, CDR2 YFSETQ. The CDR3 loop spans 14 amino acids. With 3 bases removed from V and 0 bases from J, the gap between germline ends came to 8 bases. The CDR3 region is CASSWTTSTDTQYF. In DNA form, the CDR3 reads TGCGCCAGCAGCTGGACAACTAGCACAGATACGCAGTATTTT.

V is TRBV9 and J is TRBJ1-2; TRBD1 is a possible D gene (6 bases). Trimming removed 4 bases from V and 3 bases from J, with 10 bases in between. CDR1 and CDR2 from the germline V gene are SGDLS and YYNGEE. The CDR3 is made up of 13 amino acids. This chain's CDR3 is CASSSTGYYGYTF. The CDR3 DNA follows: TGTGCCAGCAGCTCGACAGGTTACTATGGCTACACCTTC.

The V and J genes are TRBV20-1 and TRBJ1-2, with 12 bases aligning to TRBD1. Germline V CDR1 and CDR2: DFQATT, SNEGSKA (reference sequence). The trim removed 4 bases at V and 8 bases at J, leaving 8 bases unmatched. This CDR3 is 14 amino acids long. This CDR3 is CSATPGTGGRGYTF. Here the CDR3 DNA reads TGCAGTGCTACCCCCGGGACAGGGGGCAGGGGCTACACCTTC.

The rearrangement joins TRBV11-3 to TRBJ2-7; D is undetermined. V was cut by 1 base and J by 2 bases, with 6 bases left in between. CDR3 length: 13 amino acids. The germline V gene encodes CDR1 SGHNT and CDR2 YENEEA. The DNA for the CDR3 is TGTGCCAGCAGCTTAGCACCTACCTACGAGCAGTACTTC. It codes for CASSLAPTYEQYF.

The chain employs TRBV24-1 and TRBJ2-3, with D tentatively TRBD2 (5 bases). Trimming left V 5 bases short and J 7 bases short, with 6 bases between. This CDR3 is built from 11 residues. Germline V gene data show CDR1 as KGHDR and CDR2 as SFDVKD. DNA of the CDR3: TGTGCCACCAGTGCGGGGAATACGCAGTATTTT. The encoded protein is CATSAGNTQYF.